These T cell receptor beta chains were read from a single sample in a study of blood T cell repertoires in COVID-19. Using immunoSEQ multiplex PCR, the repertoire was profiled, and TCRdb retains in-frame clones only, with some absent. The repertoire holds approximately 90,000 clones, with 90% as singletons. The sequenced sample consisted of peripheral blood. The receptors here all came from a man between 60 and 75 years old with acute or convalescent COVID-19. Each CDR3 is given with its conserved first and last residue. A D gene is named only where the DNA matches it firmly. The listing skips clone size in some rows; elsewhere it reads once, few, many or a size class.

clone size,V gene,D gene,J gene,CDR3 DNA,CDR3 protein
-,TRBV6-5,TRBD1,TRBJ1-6,TGTGCCACCAAGGGACAGGGGAATTCACCCCTCCACTTT,CATKGQGNSPLHF
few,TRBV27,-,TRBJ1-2,TGTGCCAGCAGTCTCGCAGGAGGAGCTAACTATGGCTACACCTTC,CASSLAGGANYGYTF
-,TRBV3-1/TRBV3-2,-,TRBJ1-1,TGTGCCAGCAGCCTCGGCCAGGGGAACACTGAAGCTTTCTTT,CASSLGQGNTEAFF
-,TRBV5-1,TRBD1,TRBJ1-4,TGCGCCAGCAGCTTGGAGGGACAGGGTGGGGAAAAACTGTTTTTT,CASSLEGQGGEKLFF
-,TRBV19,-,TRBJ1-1,TGTGCCAGTAGTAGAGACAGGAACACTGAAGCTTTCTTT,CASSRDRNTEAFF
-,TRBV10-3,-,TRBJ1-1,TGTGCCATCAGTCAGGGGCCGAACACTGAAGCTTTCTTT,CAISQGPNTEAFF
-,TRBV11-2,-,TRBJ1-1,TGTGCCAGCAGCGGTGGACACACTGTGAACACTGAAGCTTTCTTT,CASSGGHTVNTEAFF
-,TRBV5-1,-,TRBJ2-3,TGCGCCAGCAGCTTGGGAGAGGCTGTTACGCAGTATTTT,CASSLGEAVTQYF
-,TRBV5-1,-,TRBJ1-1,TGCGCCAGCAGCTTGGTCGGCAACAGTAATGAAGCTTTCTTT,CASSLVGNSNEAFF
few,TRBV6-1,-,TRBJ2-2,TGTGCCAGCAGCCCGTTGTCCAACACCGGGGAGCTGTTTTTT,CASSPLSNTGELFF
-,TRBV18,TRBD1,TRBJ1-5,TGTGCCAGCTCACGATTGGACAGGGGGGTTAGTGGCAATCAGCCCCAGCATTTT,CASSRLDRGVSGNQPQHF
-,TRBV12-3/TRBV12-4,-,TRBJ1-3,TGTGCCAGCAGCCTGACTAGGAACACCATATATTTT,CASSLTRNTIYF
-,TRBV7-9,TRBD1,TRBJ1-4,TGTGCCAGCAGCTCCGACAGGGACAATGGGGAAAAACTGTTTTTT,CASSSDRDNGEKLFF
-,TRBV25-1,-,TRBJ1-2,TGTGCCAGCAAGGGGGTGAGAAACTATGGCTACACCTTC,CASKGVRNYGYTF
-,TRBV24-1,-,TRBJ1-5,TGTGCCACCAGTGATTCCTCAGGGGATCAGCCCCAGCATTTT,CATSDSSGDQPQHF
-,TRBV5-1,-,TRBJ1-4,TGCGCCAGCAGCTTGGACTGGGCTGAAAAACTGTTTTTT,CASSLDWAEKLFF
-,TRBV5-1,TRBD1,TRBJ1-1,TGCGCCAGCAGCCTTGTAGACAGGGCGGTCACTGAAGCTTTCTTT,CASSLVDRAVTEAFF
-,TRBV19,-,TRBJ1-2,TGTGCCAGTAGTATAGAATCGGTGTCATATGGCTACACCTTC,CASSIESVSYGYTF
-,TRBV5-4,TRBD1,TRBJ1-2,TGTGCCAGCAGCCCCGCCGGGACAGGGGGCTCTCGAAGTCATGGCTACACCTTC,CASSPAGTGGSRSHGYTF
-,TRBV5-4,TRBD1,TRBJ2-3,TGTGCCAGCAGCCTTGGGACAGGGGGCGTGGATACGCAGTATTTT,CASSLGTGGVDTQYF
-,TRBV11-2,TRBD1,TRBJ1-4,TGTGCCAGCAGCCCAGACCTCGGACAGGGGGCGATTTTGCTGTTTTTT,CASSPDLGQGAILLFF
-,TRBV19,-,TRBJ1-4,TGTGCCAGTAGTATACAGGGATCGAGTAATGAAAAACTGTTTTTT,CASSIQGSSNEKLFF
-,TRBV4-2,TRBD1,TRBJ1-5,TGTGCCAGCAGCCAAGGAGGGGACAGGGGACAGCCCCAGCATTTT,CASSQGGDRGQPQHF
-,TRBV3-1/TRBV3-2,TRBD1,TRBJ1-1,TGTGCCAGCAGCCAACTCTTGGGATGGACAGGGGGCAGGGTGAACACTGAAGCTTTCTTT,CASSQLLGWTGGRVNTEAFF
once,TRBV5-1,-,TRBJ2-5,TGCGCCAGCAGCCGACAGCCCCAAGAGACCCAGTACTTC,CASSRQPQETQYF
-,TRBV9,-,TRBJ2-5,TGTGCCAGCAGCGTTGGATTCGGGTCAACGGGGGAGACCCAGTACTTC,CASSVGFGSTGETQYF
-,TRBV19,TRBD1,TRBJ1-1,TGTGCCAGTAGTACGGACACAGGGGGCGAGGGGAACACTGAAGCTTTCTTT,CASSTDTGGEGNTEAFF
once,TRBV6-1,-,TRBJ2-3,TGTGCCAGCAGTGAAAGGCGGGGAAACACAGATACGCAGTATTTT,CASSERRGNTDTQYF
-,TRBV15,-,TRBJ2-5,TGTGCCACCAGCACCCGGGTTACGGGGGAGACCCAGTACTTC,CATSTRVTGETQYF
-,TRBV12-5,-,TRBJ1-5,TGTGCTAGTGGCCGGGGTGGGACACACAATCAGCCCCAGCATTTT,CASGRGGTHNQPQHF
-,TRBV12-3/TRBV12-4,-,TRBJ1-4,TGTGCCAGCAGTTTACGGGGGAGTGAAAAACTGTTTTTT,CASSLRGSEKLFF
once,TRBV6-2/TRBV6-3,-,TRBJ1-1,TGTGCCAGCAGTTACCGGAGGGGAGGGGACACTGAAGCTTTCTTT,CASSYRRGGDTEAFF
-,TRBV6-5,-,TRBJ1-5,TGTGCCAGCAGTTACTCATGGGGGGGCGGACAGCCCCAGCATTTT,CASSYSWGGGQPQHF
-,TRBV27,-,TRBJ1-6,TGTGCCAGCAGTTTAGGCAGGGGTTCACCCCTCCACTTT,CASSLGRGSPLHF
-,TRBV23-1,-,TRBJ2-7,TGCGCCAGCAGACCCCAGGGTTGCTCCTACGAGCAGTACTTC,CASRPQGCSYEQYF
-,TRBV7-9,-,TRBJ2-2,TGTGCCAGCAGCTTGGTGCGGCCGAACACCGGGGAGCTGTTTTTT,CASSLVRPNTGELFF
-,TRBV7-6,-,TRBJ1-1,TGTGCCAGCAGCTTTGGGGCTAGGGGTAGCACTGAAGCTTTCTTT,CASSFGARGSTEAFF
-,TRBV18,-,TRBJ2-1,TGTGCCAGCTCGGACAGAGACAATGAGCAGTTCTTC,CASSDRDNEQFF